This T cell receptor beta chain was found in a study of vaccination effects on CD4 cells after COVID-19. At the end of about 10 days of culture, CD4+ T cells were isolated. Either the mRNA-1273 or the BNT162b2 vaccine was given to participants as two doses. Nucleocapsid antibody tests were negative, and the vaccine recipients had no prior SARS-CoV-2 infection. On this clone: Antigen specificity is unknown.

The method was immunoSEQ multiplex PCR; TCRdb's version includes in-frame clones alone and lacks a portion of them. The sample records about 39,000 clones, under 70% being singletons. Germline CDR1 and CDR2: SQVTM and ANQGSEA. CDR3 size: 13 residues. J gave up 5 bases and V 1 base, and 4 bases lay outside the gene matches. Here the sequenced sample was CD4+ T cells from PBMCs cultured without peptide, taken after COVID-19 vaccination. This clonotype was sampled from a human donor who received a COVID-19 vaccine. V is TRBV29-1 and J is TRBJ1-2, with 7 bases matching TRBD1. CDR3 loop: CSVEVQGRYGYTF. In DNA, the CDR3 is TGCAGCGTTGAAGTACAGGGGCGGTATGGCTACACCTTC. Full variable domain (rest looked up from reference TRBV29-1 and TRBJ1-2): SAVISQKPSRDICQRGTSLTIQCQVDSQVTMMFWYRQQPGQSLTLIATANQGSEATYESGFVIDKFPISRPNLTFSTLTVSNMSPEDSSIYLCSVEVQGRYGYTFGSGTRLTVV.